This passage covers 20 T cell receptor beta chains from one sample sequenced in a study of T cell responses to AZD1222 COVID-19 vaccine. Here immunoSEQ multiplex PCR was the method, and the copy in TCRdb shows in-frame clones only, minus some. The sample includes roughly 120,000 clones, approximately 85% seen only once; the top ten take roughly 3.9%. The sequences come from peripheral blood, collected on day 0 of MenACWY control vaccination. The receptors stem from an adult in good health.

The chain couples TRBV9 to TRBJ1-5; no reliable D call. The CDR3 covers 15 residues. The germline V gene has CDR1 SGDLS and CDR2 YYNGEE. Trimming pared 0 bases from V and 3 bases from J, leaving 10 bases between. CDR3 sequence reads: CASSVDGLVNQPQHF. CDR3 nucleotides: TGTGCCAGCAGCGTAGATGGGCTGGTCAATCAGCCCCAGCATTTT.

This clone came up a few times. The chain couples TRBV2 to TRBJ1-4; no clear D gene. Trimming stripped 4 bases from V and 8 bases from J, with 29 bases between. This CDR3 comprises 19 residues. In germline, CDR1 is SNHLY, CDR2 FYNNEI. The CDR3 bases are TGTGCCAGCAGTGGGTTTATCCCCAAAACGGCCGGCACCTTGGAAAAACTGTTTTTT. Encoded protein: CASSGFIPKTAGTLEKLFF.

The V gene is TRBV28, the J gene TRBJ2-6; 8 bases match TRBD1. This CDR3 is 18 amino acids long. Germline trimming cut 2 bases from V and 4 bases from J; bases unmatched to any gene: 10. The germline V gene encodes CDR1 MDHEN and CDR2 SYDVKM. In DNA form, the CDR3 reads TGTGCCAGCAGTTTACGACAGGGACAGGCACTCGGGGCCAACGTCCTGACTTTC. It encodes CASSLRQGQALGANVLTF.

The chain is built from TRBV6-2 or TRBV6-3 and TRBJ2-1; TRBD1 is a possible D gene (6 bases). The CDR3 runs to 18 residues. CDR1 and CDR2 from the germline V gene are MNHEY and SVGEGT. The germline V and J ends were trimmed by 5 bases and 2 bases, with 22 bases remaining between them. For the CDR3, the DNA is TGTGCCAGCAGTCCCTACGCCAATGGGGGCGCGGCCTACAATGAGCAGTTCTTC. As protein: CASSPYANGGAAYNEQFF.

V usage is TRBV19 and J usage is TRBJ1-5, with 8 bases matching TRBD1. The CDR3 has 19 residues. Trimming removed 5 bases from V and 0 bases from J; junction bases left unmatched: 15. CDR1 and CDR2 (germline): LNHDA, SQIVND (reference sequence). CDR3 region: CASSAPGTGPGISNQPQHF. In nucleotides, the CDR3 is TGTGCCAGTAGTGCTCCCGGGACAGGTCCCGGAATTAGCAATCAGCCCCAGCATTTT.

This chain connects TRBV3-1 (or the pseudogene TRBV3-2) to TRBJ2-3, with D possibly matching TRBD1 (5 bases). V lost 6 bases, J lost 1 base, and 11 bases lay in between. The germline V gene encodes CDR1 LGHDT and CDR2 YNNKEL (reference sequence). The CDR3 contains 14 residues. The CDR3 DNA follows: TGTGCCAGCAGTAAGGACACTGGCACAGATACGCAGTATTTT. Its translation is CASSKDTGTDTQYF.

This chain connects TRBV7-2 to TRBJ1-2; D is unclear. Trimming stripped 5 bases from V and 4 bases from J, with 11 bases between. The CDR3 is made up of 13 amino acids. CDR1 SGHTA and CDR2 FQGNSA come from the germline V gene. The CDR3 nucleotides are TGTGCCAGCAGCCCCTATGTGACCTATGGCTACACCTTC. This gives the protein CASSPYVTYGYTF.

The CDR3 loop is CASSPENTGELFF. The CDR3 nucleotides are TGTGCCAGCAGCCCTGAGAACACCGGGGAGCTGTTTTTT. The rearrangement uses TRBV5-8 and TRBJ2-2; D is uncertain. CDR1 and CDR2 from the germline V gene are SGHTS and YDEGEE. With 4 bases removed from V and 1 base from J, the gap between germline ends came to 5 bases. The CDR3 sequence is 13 residues long.

The chain links TRBV9 to TRBJ1-1; D is ambiguous. Trimming took 2 bases from V and 1 from J, leaving 9 bases between them. The CDR3 loop spans 14 amino acids. Germline CDR1 is SGDLS and CDR2 is YYNGEE. The CDR3 DNA reads TGTGCCAGCAGCGTGGGTTTAGGGAACACTGAAGCTTTCTTT. Encoded protein: CASSVGLGNTEAFF.

The chain recombines TRBV10-3 with TRBJ1-4; 8 bases fit TRBD1. Looked up from germline, CDR1 is ENHRY and CDR2 is SYGVKD. V lost 5 bases to trimming and J lost 5 bases; unmatched junction nucleotides: 4. The CDR3 is made up of 14 amino acids. The CDR3: CAISSTGENEKLFF. The CDR3, as DNA: TGTGCCATCAGTTCGACAGGGGAGAATGAAAAACTGTTTTTT.

This clone was seen only once. The gene calls are TRBV6-2 or TRBV6-3 and TRBJ2-5; 7 bases line up with TRBD1. There are 14 residues in the CDR3. Germline V gives CDR1 MNHEY, CDR2 SVGEGT. With V trimmed by 2 bases and J by 5 bases, 5 bases remained unmatched. The CDR3, as DNA: TGTGCCAGCAGTTACACAGACAGGGTTGAGACCCAGTACTTC. Translating it yields CASSYTDRVETQYF.

This clone was seen once. The V gene is TRBV7-2, the J gene TRBJ2-7; D remains unclear. The CDR3 contains 15 residues. Germline lookup yields CDR1 SGHTA and CDR2 FQGNSA. With 5 bases removed from V and 3 bases from J, the gap between germline ends came to 17 bases. CDR3 protein: CASSPGYSRHYEQYF. In nucleotides, the CDR3 is TGTGCCAGCAGCCCGGGTTATAGTCGACACTACGAGCAGTACTTC.

The chain is built from TRBV5-1 and TRBJ1-5; 8 bases line up with TRBD1. This CDR3 is built from 14 residues. Germline values: CDR1 SGHRS, CDR2 YFSETQ. The ends lost 4 bases at V and 5 bases at J; junction bases unmatched: 5. The CDR3 spells CASSPGQGYQPQHF. CDR3 DNA: TGCGCCAGCAGCCCAGGACAGGGATATCAGCCCCAGCATTTT.

This chain connects TRBV5-1 to TRBJ2-7; D not resolved. Germline-derived CDR1 and CDR2 are SGHRS and YFSETQ. V lost 0 bases to trimming and J lost 0 bases, with 4 bases between them. The CDR3 has 13 residues. Here the CDR3 DNA reads TGCGCCAGCAGCTTGGACCACTCCTACGAGCAGTACTTC. Its protein is CASSLDHSYEQYF.

This clone was recorded only once. V is TRBV5-1 and J is TRBJ1-3; TRBD1 aligns across 7 bases. CDR1 is SGHRS and CDR2 is YFSETQ in the germline V gene. The CDR3 spans 16 residues. The V and J ends lost 4 bases and 3 bases, in that order; junction bases with no gene match: 10. CDR3 residues: CASSAEKGAVGNTIYF. CDR3 bases: TGCGCCAGCAGCGCCGAAAAGGGGGCGGTTGGAAACACCATATATTTT.

J is TRBJ1-5 and V is TRBV6-5; D ambiguous. Trimming cost V 6 bases and J 3 bases, with 9 bases left between them. The V gene's germline CDR1 is MNHEY and CDR2 SVGAGI. The CDR3 covers 13 residues. CDR3 nucleotide sequence: TGTGCCAGCAGCCCGCGTGACAATCAGCCCCAGCATTTT. Translating gives CASSPRDNQPQHF.

The gene calls are TRBV4-1 and TRBJ1-6, with 9 bases matching TRBD1. The V gene's germline CDR1 is MGHRA and CDR2 YSYEKL. The CDR3 has 16 residues. J lost 7 bases, V lost 3 bases, and 7 bases had no gene match. CDR3 DNA: TGCGCCAGCAGCCATGACTGGACAGGGGCGAATTCACCCCTCCACTTT. Its protein product is CASSHDWTGANSPLHF.

The genes are TRBV4-1 and TRBJ1-5; TRBD1 is a possible D gene (6 bases). The CDR3 has 17 amino acids. Trimming stripped 1 base from V and 4 bases from J, with 17 bases between. Per the germline V gene, CDR1 is MGHRA and CDR2 is YSYEKL. The CDR3 loop is CASSQVTGPLFNQPQHF. CDR3 coding DNA: TGCGCCAGCAGCCAAGTGACAGGCCCACTGTTTAATCAGCCCCAGCATTTT.

V gene TRBV7-8 combines with J gene TRBJ2-7; no firm D call. This CDR3 is 15 amino acids long. Trimming removed 2 bases at V and 0 bases at J, with 11 bases between. Germline V gene data show CDR1 as SGHVS and CDR2 as FQNEAQ. The CDR3 region has the DNA TGTGCCAGCAGCTTAATGGGCCTCAGCTCCTACGAGCAGTACTTC. Protein product: CASSLMGLSSYEQYF.

The CDR3 here is CASSLTSGFYEQYF. DNA for the CDR3: TGTGCCAGCAGCCTGACTAGCGGGTTCTACGAGCAGTACTTC. The rearrangement links TRBV7-2 to TRBJ2-7; TRBD2 matches at 10 bases. The CDR3 is 14 amino acids. Germline V gives CDR1 SGHTA, CDR2 FQGNSA. The V gene end was trimmed by 5 bases and the J gene end by 3 bases; junction bases not matched to a gene: 4.